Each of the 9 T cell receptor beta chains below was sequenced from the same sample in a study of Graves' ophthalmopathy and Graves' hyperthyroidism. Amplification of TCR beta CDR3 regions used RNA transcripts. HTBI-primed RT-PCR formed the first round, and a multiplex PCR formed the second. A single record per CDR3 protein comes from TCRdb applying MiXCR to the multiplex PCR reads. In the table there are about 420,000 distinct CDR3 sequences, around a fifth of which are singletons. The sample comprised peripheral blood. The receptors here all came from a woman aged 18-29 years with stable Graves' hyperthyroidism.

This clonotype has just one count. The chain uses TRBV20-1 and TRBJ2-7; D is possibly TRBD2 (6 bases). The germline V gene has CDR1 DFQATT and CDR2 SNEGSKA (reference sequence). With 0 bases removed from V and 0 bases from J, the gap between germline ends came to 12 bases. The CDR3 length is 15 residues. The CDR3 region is CSARDQASASYEQYF. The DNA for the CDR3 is TGCAGTGCTAGAGATCAGGCTAGCGCCTCCTACGAGCAGTACTTC.

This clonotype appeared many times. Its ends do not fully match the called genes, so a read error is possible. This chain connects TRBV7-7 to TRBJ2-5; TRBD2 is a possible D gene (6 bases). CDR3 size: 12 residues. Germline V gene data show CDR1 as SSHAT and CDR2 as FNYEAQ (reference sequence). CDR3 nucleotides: TGTGCTAGCAGTCCCGGGAGAGAGACCCAGTACTTC. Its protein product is CASSPGRETQYF.

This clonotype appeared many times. The CDR3 spells CASSLNPGWLFF. CDR3 coding DNA: TGTGCCAGCAGCTTAAATCCAGGGTGGCTGTTTTTT. The genes are TRBV7-9 and TRBJ2-2; D is perhaps TRBD1 (5 bases). Trimming shortened V by 2 bases and J by 13 bases, and 11 bases separated the two germline ends. Germline CDR1 and CDR2: SEHNR and FQNEAQ (reference sequence). This CDR3 is 12 amino acids long.

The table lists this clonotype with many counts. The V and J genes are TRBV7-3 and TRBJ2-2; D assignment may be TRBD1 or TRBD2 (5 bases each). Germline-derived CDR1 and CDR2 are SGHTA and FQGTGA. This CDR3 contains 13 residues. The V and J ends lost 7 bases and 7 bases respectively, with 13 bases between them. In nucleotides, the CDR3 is TGTGCCAGCACCCTCATGGGGGTCGGGGAGCTGTTTTTT. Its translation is CASTLMGVGELFF.

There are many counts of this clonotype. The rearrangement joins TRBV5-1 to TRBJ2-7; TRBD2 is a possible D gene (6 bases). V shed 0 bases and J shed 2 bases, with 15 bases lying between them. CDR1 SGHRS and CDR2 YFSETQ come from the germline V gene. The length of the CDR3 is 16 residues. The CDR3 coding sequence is TGCGCCAGCAGCTTGGGACCGGGACTTATGACCTACGAGCAGTACTTC. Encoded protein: CASSLGPGLMTYEQYF.

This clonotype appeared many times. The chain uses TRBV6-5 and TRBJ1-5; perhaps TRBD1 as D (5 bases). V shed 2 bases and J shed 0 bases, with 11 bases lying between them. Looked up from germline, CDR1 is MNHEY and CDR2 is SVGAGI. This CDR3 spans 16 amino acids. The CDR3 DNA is TGTGCCAGCAGTTACACTATTGGGGGTAGCAATCAGCCCCAGCATTTT. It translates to CASSYTIGGSNQPQHF.

CDR3 DNA: TGTGCCAGCAGCTTAATCGGGAGCGGCTCCGGGGAGCTGTTTTTT. Its protein is CASSLIGSGSGELFF. The V gene is TRBV11-2, the J gene TRBJ2-2; possibly TRBD2 for D (6 bases). CDR1 and CDR2 from the germline V gene are SGHAT and FQNNGV. The CDR3 has 15 amino acids. The V end was cut by 2 bases, the J end by 6 bases, with 13 bases between. The full variable domain, with the rest looked up from reference TRBV11-2 and TRBJ2-2, is EAGVAQSPRYKIIEKRQSVAFWCNPISGHATLYWYQQILGQGPKLLIQFQNNGVVDDSQLPKDRFSAERLKGVDSTLKIQPAKLEDSAVYLCASSLIGSGSGELFFGEGSRLTVL.

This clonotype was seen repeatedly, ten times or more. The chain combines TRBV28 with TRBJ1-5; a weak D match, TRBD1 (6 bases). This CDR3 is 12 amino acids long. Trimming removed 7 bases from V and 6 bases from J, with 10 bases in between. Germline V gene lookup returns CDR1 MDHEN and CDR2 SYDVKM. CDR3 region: CASKQGGQPQHF. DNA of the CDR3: TGTGCCAGCAAACAGGGAGGTCAGCCCCAGCATTTT.

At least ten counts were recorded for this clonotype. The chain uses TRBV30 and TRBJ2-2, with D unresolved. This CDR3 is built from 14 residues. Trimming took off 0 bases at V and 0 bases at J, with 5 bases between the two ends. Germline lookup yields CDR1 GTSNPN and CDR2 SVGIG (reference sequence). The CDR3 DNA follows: TGTGCCTGGAGTGTTGTTGCGAACACCGGGGAGCTGTTTTTT. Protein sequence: CAWSVVANTGELFF.